The source of this T cell receptor beta chain is a study of patients and donors after allogeneic stem cell transplantation. Only a few counts were recorded for this clonotype. The CDR3 covers 15 residues. The J segment lost 3 bases and the V segment lost 1 base, leaving 6 bases of the junction unmatched. Germline CDR1 reads SGHDT; CDR2 reads YYEEEE. Each CDR3 protein is one row after TCRdb ran MiXCR on the RT-PCR reads. The table lists 400,000 to 500,000 distinct CDR3 sequences, around 16% of them singletons. The chain joins TRBV5-6 to TRBJ1-1, with 7 bases identical to TRBD1. Sequencing input: blood, either unsorted or a sorted T cell fraction (not recorded which). The source is a human donor who was either an allogeneic HSCT recipient or a stem cell or donor lymphocyte infusion donor (not recorded which). It is not recorded whose cells these are; they may come from a transplant donor. The CDR3 protein is CASSLYRGRDTEAFF. DNA of the CDR3: TGTGCCAGCAGCTTGTACAGGGGAAGAGACACTGAAGCTTTCTTT.